The 10 T cell receptor beta chains reported below all come from one sample, sequenced in a study of T-cell reconstitution after alpha-beta-depleted transplantation in children. TCRbeta library construction was performed incorporating unique molecular identifiers. TCRdb re-derived calls from the PCR reads in MiXCR, one entry per CDR3 protein. The table records approximately 1,000,000 distinct CDR3 sequences, around 30% of them present only once. The sample was PBMCs, mostly from graft donor cells, taken 360 days after TCRalphabeta/CD19-depleted stem cell transplant. These receptors were obtained from a boy under two years old who had a stem cell transplant for SCID, so the T cells may come from the graft donor.

The chain carries TRBV7-2 and TRBJ2-2; no clear D gene. Germline CDR1 SGHTA, CDR2 FQGNSA. This CDR3 contains 12 residues. V lost 6 bases, J lost 4 bases, and 6 bases lay in between. The CDR3 region is CASSQFTGELFF. The CDR3 nucleotides read TGTGCCAGCAGTCAATTCACCGGGGAGCTGTTTTTT.

This clonotype showed up just once. The J gene is TRBJ2-1, the V gene TRBV12-3 or TRBV12-4; TRBD2 agrees at 9 bases. With 3 bases clipped from V and 5 bases from J, the junction kept 5 bases outside the gene matches. The CDR3 is 15 amino acids. DNA for the CDR3: TGTGCCAGCAGTTTCGGACTAGCGACCGACAATGAGCAGTTCTTC. It specifies CASSFGLATDNEQFF.

V is TRBV29-1 and J is TRBJ1-2; 7 nucleotides align to TRBD1. The CDR3 is 12 amino acids. Germline CDR1 and CDR2: SQVTM and ANQGSEA. With V trimmed by 2 bases and J by 4 bases, 1 base remained unmatched. The CDR3 DNA is TGCAGCGTTGAAAGGGACAGCTATGGCTACACCTTC. It is translated as CSVERDSYGYTF.

This rearrangement joins TRBV7-4 to TRBJ1-2; 9 positions match TRBD1. The J segment lost 4 bases and the V segment lost 1 base, leaving 7 bases of the junction unmatched. CDR3 length: 16 amino acids. Per germline, CDR1 SGHVT and CDR2 SQSDAQ. CDR3 nucleotides: TGTGCCAGCAGCTTAGTAGCGGGACAGGGTGTCTATGGCTACACCTTC. It codes for CASSLVAGQGVYGYTF.

The V and J genes are TRBV20-1 and TRBJ2-7, with D maybe TRBD1 (5 bases). The CDR3 has 15 residues. Looked up from germline, CDR1 is DFQATT and CDR2 is SNEGSKA (reference sequence). V dropped 0 bases and J dropped 6 bases, with 18 bases sitting between them. The CDR3 loop reads CSARDVRGSVLEQYF. CDR3 nucleotides: TGCAGTGCTAGAGATGTAAGGGGCTCGGTTCTCGAGCAGTACTTC.

This chain uses TRBV7-2 with TRBJ2-1; D may be TRBD2 (6 bases). The CDR3 spans 13 residues. Trimming left V 0 bases short and J 10 bases short, with 10 bases between. The germline V gene encodes CDR1 SGHTA and CDR2 FQGNSA. The CDR3 loop reads CASSLASGYEQFF. The CDR3 bases are TGTGCCAGCAGCTTAGCTAGCGGATACGAGCAGTTCTTC. Full variable domain (remainder filled in from reference TRBV7-2 and TRBJ2-1): GAGVSQSPSNKVTEKGKDVELRCDPISGHTALYWYRQSLGQGLEFLIYFQGNSAPDKSGLPSDRFSAERTGGSVSTLTIQRTQQEDSAVYLCASSLASGYEQFFGPGTRLTVL.

This clonotype has only a few counts. V and J are TRBV12-3 or TRBV12-4 and TRBJ2-3, with 9 bases aligning to TRBD1. The CDR3 totals 15 residues. Trimming at V came to 6 bases and at J to 2 bases, leaving 6 bases not matched to a gene. Here the CDR3 reads CASRPGTGYTDTQYF. The CDR3 DNA follows: TGTGCCAGCAGGCCCGGGACAGGGTACACAGATACGCAGTATTTT.

V and J are TRBV5-1 and TRBJ1-5; no reliable D call. Looked up from germline, CDR1 is SGHRS and CDR2 is YFSETQ. The CDR3 runs 14 residues. The germline V and J ends were trimmed by 4 bases and 5 bases, with 13 bases remaining between them. CDR3 loop: CASSPDTSDQPQHF. The CDR3 region has the DNA TGCGCCAGCAGCCCCGACACGTCCGATCAGCCCCAGCATTTT.

This chain uses TRBV4-1 with TRBJ2-3, with 8 bases matching TRBD1. J lost 6 bases, V lost 1 base, and 12 bases had no gene match. The CDR3 is 17 amino acids. The germline gives CDR1 MGHRA, CDR2 YSYEKL. CDR3 protein: CASSQARETGAKDTQYF. For the CDR3, the DNA is TGCGCCAGCAGCCAAGCCCGTGAGACAGGGGCCAAGGATACGCAGTATTTT.

V usage is TRBV15 and J usage is TRBJ2-2; unclear D gene. The V gene lost 0 bases and the J gene lost 0 bases, with 5 bases spanning the gap. This CDR3 has 15 residues. In germline, CDR1 is LNHNV, CDR2 YYDKDF (reference sequence). This CDR3 reads CATSRDGANTGELFF. The CDR3 coding sequence is TGTGCCACCAGCAGAGATGGGGCGAACACCGGGGAGCTGTTTTTT. Full variable domain (remainder filled in from reference TRBV15 and TRBJ2-2): DAMVIQNPRYQVTQFGKPVTLSCSQTLNHNVMYWYQQKSSQAPKLLFHYYDKDFNNEADTPDNFQSRRPNTSFCFLDIRSPGLGDTAMYLCATSRDGANTGELFFGEGSRLTVL.